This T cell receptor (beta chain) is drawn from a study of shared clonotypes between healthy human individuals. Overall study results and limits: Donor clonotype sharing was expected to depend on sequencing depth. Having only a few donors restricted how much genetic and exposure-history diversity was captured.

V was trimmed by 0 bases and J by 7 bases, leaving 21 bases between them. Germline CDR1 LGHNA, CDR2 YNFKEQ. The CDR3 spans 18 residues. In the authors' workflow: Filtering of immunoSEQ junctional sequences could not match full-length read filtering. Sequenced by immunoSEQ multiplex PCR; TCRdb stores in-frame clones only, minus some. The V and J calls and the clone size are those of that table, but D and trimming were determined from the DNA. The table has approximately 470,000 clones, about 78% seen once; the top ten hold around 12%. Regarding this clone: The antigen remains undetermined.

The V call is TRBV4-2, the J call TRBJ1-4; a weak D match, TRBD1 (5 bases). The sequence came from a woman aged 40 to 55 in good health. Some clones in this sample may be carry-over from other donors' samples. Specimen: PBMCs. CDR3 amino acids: CASSQDSSSGGRGEKLFF. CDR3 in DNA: TGTGCCAGCAGCCAAGATAGTAGTAGCGGGGGAAGGGGTGAAAAACTGTTTTTT.